These T cell receptor beta chains were read from a single sample in a study of T cell clones after liver transplantation. Generated by immunoSEQ multiplex PCR, the TCRdb table keeps only in-frame clones and is missing some. This sample has fewer than 65,000 clones, with less than 90% found just once. The specimen comprised CD8+ T cells from blood, sampled 12 months after liver transplant. These receptors all stem from a human patient who received a liver transplant. Some T cells here may be from the graft donor. CDR3s include the opening cysteine and the closing phenylalanine or tryptophan. Fields, in order: clone size, J gene, D gene, V gene, CDR3 protein, CDR3 DNA. A D gene is named only where the DNA matches it firmly. Clone size appears in some rows only: once, few, many, or a class for an expanded clone.

>-|TRBJ1-5|-|TRBV27
CASSFVSGFQLGQPQHF
TGTGCCAGCAGTTTCGTCTCCGGGTTTCAGCTGGGTCAGCCCCAGCATTTT
>-|TRBJ2-7|TRBD2|TRBV28
CASTLAGAYEQYF
TGTGCCAGCACCTTAGCGGGTGCCTACGAGCAGTACTTC
>-|TRBJ1-4|TRBD1|TRBV7-7
CASSPRTGATNEKLFF
TGTGCTAGCAGCCCGAGGACAGGGGCAACTAATGAAAAACTGTTTTTT
>-|TRBJ2-7|TRBD2|TRBV27
CASSLSRASGFYEQYF
TGTGCCAGCAGTTTATCGAGGGCTAGCGGCTTCTACGAGCAGTACTTC
>-|TRBJ1-1|-|TRBV5-6
CASSFGDSYTEAFF
TGTGCCAGCAGCTTCGGAGACAGTTACACTGAAGCTTTCTTT
>-|TRBJ2-7|-|TRBV9
CASSVGPETYEQYF
TGTGCCAGCAGCGTAGGTCCGGAGACCTACGAGCAGTACTTC
>-|TRBJ2-7|-|TRBV28
CASSFLEGEIEQYF
TGTGCCAGCAGTTTTTTGGAGGGAGAGATCGAGCAGTACTTC
>once|TRBJ2-1|-|TRBV19
CASTVSNPIYNEQFF
TGTGCCAGTACCGTATCCAATCCGATATACAATGAGCAGTTCTTC
>-|TRBJ1-5|-|TRBV27
CASSLEGNYQPQHF
TGTGCCAGCAGTTTAGAAGGGAATTATCAGCCCCAGCATTTT
>-|TRBJ2-5|-|TRBV4-3
CASSQDYTGLETQYF
TGCGCCAGCAGCCAAGATTATACGGGACTAGAGACCCAGTACTTC
>-|TRBJ2-7|TRBD1|TRBV19
CASSIGTGFYEQYF
TGTGCCAGTAGTATCGGGACAGGTTTCTACGAGCAGTACTTC
>-|TRBJ2-2|-|TRBV6-5
CASSYEFRENTGELFF
TGTGCCAGCAGTTACGAATTTCGGGAGAACACCGGGGAGCTGTTTTTT
>-|TRBJ1-1|-|TRBV19
CASSLLGGAEAFF
TGTGCCAGTAGTCTCCTCGGAGGGGCTGAAGCTTTCTTT
>-|TRBJ1-5|-|TRBV16
CASSQLAGDSNQPQHF
TGTGCCAGCAGCCAATTGGCCGGGGATAGCAATCAGCCCCAGCATTTT
>-|TRBJ1-3|TRBD1|TRBV9
CASSSLTGEENTIYF
TGTGCCAGCAGCTCCCTGACAGGGGAGGAAAACACCATATATTTT
>-|TRBJ1-2|TRBD1|TRBV2
CARRGRTLLDTF
TGTGCCAGAAGGGGGCGGACCCTTTTAGACACCTTC
>-|TRBJ2-1|-|TRBV10-1
CASSEGSKGEQFF
TGCGCCAGCAGTGAGGGCTCGAAGGGTGAGCAGTTCTTC
>-|TRBJ2-3|-|TRBV19
CASTVGLKKYF
TGTGCCAGTACCGTGGGACTTAAAAAGTATTTT
>few|TRBJ1-4|-|TRBV11-2
CASSLLADHLFF
TGTGCCAGCAGCCTATTGGCCGACCACCTGTTTTTT
>-|TRBJ2-3|TRBD2|TRBV28
CASSSEREGTDTQYF
TGTGCCAGCAGTTCCGAGCGGGAGGGAACAGATACGCAGTATTTT
>-|TRBJ2-1|-|TRBV7-9
CASSTGINSEQFF
TGTGCCAGCAGCACAGGAATTAATAGTGAGCAGTTCTTC
>-|TRBJ1-2|-|TRBV19
CASSIFGGDHYGYTF
TGTGCCAGTAGTATTTTCGGGGGAGATCACTATGGCTACACCTTC
>-|TRBJ2-2|TRBD1|TRBV9
CASSVEDRGTGELFF
TGTGCCAGCAGCGTAGAGGACAGGGGGACCGGGGAGCTGTTTTTT
>-|TRBJ1-3|-|TRBV2
CASSDNPGLVSGNTIYF
TGTGCCAGCAGTGATAACCCGGGCCTGGTCTCTGGAAACACCATATATTTT
>once|TRBJ1-1|-|TRBV19
CASSISPGRLNTEAFF
TGTGCCAGTAGTATATCTCCGGGACGCCTGAACACTGAAGCTTTCTTT
>-|TRBJ2-1|TRBD2|TRBV7-9
CASSLVLADNEQFF
TGTGCCAGCAGCTTAGTTCTAGCGGACAATGAGCAGTTCTTC
>-|TRBJ2-1|-|TRBV19
CASSLGSSLYNEQFF
TGTGCCAGTAGCCTGGGGTCTAGCCTTTACAATGAGCAGTTCTTC